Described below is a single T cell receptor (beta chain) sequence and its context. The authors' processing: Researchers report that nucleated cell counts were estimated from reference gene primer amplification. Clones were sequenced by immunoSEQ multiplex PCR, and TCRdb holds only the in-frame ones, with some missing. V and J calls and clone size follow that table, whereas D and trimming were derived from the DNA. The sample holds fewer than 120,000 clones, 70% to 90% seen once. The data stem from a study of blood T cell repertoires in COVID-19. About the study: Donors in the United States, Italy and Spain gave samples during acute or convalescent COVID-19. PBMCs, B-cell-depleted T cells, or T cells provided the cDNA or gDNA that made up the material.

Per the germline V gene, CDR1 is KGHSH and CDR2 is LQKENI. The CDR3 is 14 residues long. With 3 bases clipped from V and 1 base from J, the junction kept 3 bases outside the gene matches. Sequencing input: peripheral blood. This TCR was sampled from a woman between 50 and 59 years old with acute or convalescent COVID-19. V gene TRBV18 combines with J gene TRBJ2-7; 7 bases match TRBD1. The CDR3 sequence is CASSPGDRSYEQYF. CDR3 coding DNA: TGTGCCAGCTCACCCGGGGACAGATCCTACGAGCAGTACTTC.